The present entry profiles one T cell receptor beta chain with its context. Its cognate antigen is unknown. Its ends do not fully match the called genes, so a read error is possible. This CDR3 comprises 14 residues. Germline lookup yields CDR1 LNHNV and CDR2 YYDKDF (reference sequence). A J-beta primer mix and a sample-barcoded 5' primer were used in a second PCR of roughly 6 to 12 cycles. TCRdb passed the 5' RACE reads through MiXCR, listing each CDR3 protein once. The sample contains some 800,000 distinct CDR3 sequences, around 42% of which appear only once. These data belong to a study of blood T cells in healthy people across ages. The study's findings and limits: Considered underestimates were the diversity estimates obtained from one million T cells.

Samples each had at least 6 micrograms of total RNA extracted. This TCR came from a man in his fifties or sixties in good health. The sequenced material came from blood. V is TRBV15 and J is TRBJ2-3; possibly TRBD1 or TRBD2 for D (5 bases each). The CDR3 nucleotides are TGTGCCGCCAGCAGCATAGGGACCCCAGATACGCAGTATTTT. Protein product: CAASSIGTPDTQYF. Looking up the rest from reference TRBV15 and TRBJ2-3 gives the full variable domain: DAMVIQNPRYQVTQFGKPVTLSCSQTLNHNVMYWYQQKSSQAPKLLFHYYDKDFNNEADTPDNFQSRRPNTSFCFLDIRSPGLGDTAMYLCAASSIGTPDTQYFGPGTRLTVL.